This T cell receptor (beta chain) was sequenced for a study of blood T cells in healthy people across ages. PCR was performed a second time for 7 to 11 cycles using a sample-barcoded 5' primer and a J-beta primer mix. MiXCR, run by TCRdb on the 5' RACE reads, gives a single entry per CDR3 protein. The repertoire holds roughly 1,800,000 distinct CDR3 sequences, about 49% seen once, with over 2% in the top ten. The sample comprised blood. The receptor comes from a woman in her forties in good health.

The CDR3 bases are TGTGCCAGCAGCTTAGGGACAGGGCGAACCTACGAGCAGTACTTC. Protein sequence: CASSLGTGRTYEQYF. V usage is TRBV7-9 and J usage is TRBJ2-7; 8 bases match TRBD1. J gave up 2 bases and V 1 base, and 4 bases lay outside the gene matches. This CDR3 region has 15 residues. The germline V gene has CDR1 SEHNR and CDR2 FQNEAQ (reference sequence). The complete variable domain, with remaining parts taken from reference TRBV7-9 and TRBJ2-7, reads DTGVSQNPRHKITKRGQNVTFRCDPISEHNRLYWYRQTLGQGPEFLTYFQNEAQLEKSRLLSDRFSAERPKGSFSTLEIQRTEQGDSAMYLCASSLGTGRTYEQYFGPGTRLTVT.